This T cell receptor (beta chain) was sequenced for a study of spatial heterogeneity in lung cancer. The time point is: sample taken at primary tumor resection. Each CDR3 protein is one row after TCRdb ran MiXCR on the 5' RACE reads. The repertoire holds 45,000 to 55,000 distinct CDR3 sequences, over 4.5% seen once, with 11% in the top ten. Trimming removed 5 bases at V and 1 base at J, with 11 bases between. The CDR3 sequence is 14 residues long. Germline CDR1 reads SNHLY; CDR2 reads FYNNEI. This clonotype was observed many times. The clonotype was recovered from a male donor with early-stage non-small cell lung cancer. The chain joins TRBV2 to TRBJ2-5, with a tentative D call TRBD2 (5 bases). The material sequenced was PBMCs, taken at surgery. The CDR3 DNA is TGTGCCAGCAGTAGACTAAGCGCCCAAGAGACCCAGTACTTC. Its protein product is CASSRLSAQETQYF.